The 27 T cell receptor beta chains given below trace back to one sample, sequenced in a study of CD8 T cells in ankylosing spondylitis (dated by TCRdb to about 2017). The library was prepared using 5' RACE. The run used an Illumina HiSeq 2500. The public sequencing data were trimmed at Q25 with fastp and processed into clonotypes with MiXCR by TCRdb, which kept only in-frame beta chains. Each CDR3 protein appears once, grouped with its most common genes and DNA. The sample profile shows about 140,000 distinct CDR3 sequences; around 6.6% of them were found once. Together, the top ten hold 9.5% to 15% of the sample. Sequenced sample: blood, either unsorted or a sorted T cell fraction (not recorded which). Source of these receptors: a female donor with ankylosing spondylitis or in good health (not recorded which).

The table lists this clonotype with many counts. At one boundary the junction diverges from the germline segment, which might be a read error. The rearrangement uses TRBV29-1 and TRBJ2-5; maybe TRBD2 (6 bases). This CDR3 region has 11 residues. The germline V gene encodes CDR1 SQVTM and CDR2 ANQGSEA. The CDR3 nucleotides read TGCAGCGTTGGAATCGTTGTGCCGGGGGACTTC. Translation: CSVGIVVPGDF.

This clonotype occurred many times. V gene TRBV2 combines with J gene TRBJ2-5; TRBD2 might be the D (5 bases). Germline CDR1 SNHLY, CDR2 FYNNEI. V lost 7 bases and J 1 base, leaving 7 bases between the germline ends. The CDR3 spans 12 residues. The CDR3 region has the DNA TGTGCCAGCACGGGAACCCAAGAGACCCAGTACTTC. The encoded protein is CASTGTQETQYF.

This clonotype was counted many times. J is TRBJ1-2 and V is TRBV5-1, with 8 bases aligning to TRBD1. This CDR3 is 14 amino acids long. The V segment lost 0 bases and the J segment 2 bases; nucleotides outside the gene matches: 0. The germline gives CDR1 SGHRS, CDR2 YFSETQ. CDR3 residues: CASSLGTGNYGYTF. The CDR3 coding sequence is TGCGCCAGCAGCTTGGGGACAGGGAACTATGGCTACACCTTC. Looking up the rest from reference TRBV5-1 and TRBJ1-2 gives the full variable domain: KAGVTQTPRYLIKTRGQQVTLSCSPISGHRSVSWYQQTPGQGLQFLFEYFSETQRNKGNFPGRFSGRQFSNSRSEMNVSTLELGDSALYLCASSLGTGNYGYTFGSGTRLTVV.

This clonotype was seen at least ten times. The CDR3 reads CANQAGQYF. The CDR3 DNA is TGTGCCAACCAAGCGGGCCAGTACTTC. This chain links TRBV7-4 with TRBJ2-7; D is possibly TRBD2 (6 bases). Germline loops: CDR1 SGHVT, CDR2 SQSDAQ. Trimming pared 10 bases from V and 10 bases from J, leaving 11 bases between. The CDR3 contains 9 residues. Together with reference TRBV7-4 and TRBJ2-7, the CDR3 gives the full variable domain: GAGVSQSPRYKVAKRGRDVALRCDSISGHVTLYWYRQTLGQGSEVLTYSQSDAQRDKSGRPSGRFSAERPERSVSTLKIQRTEQGDSAVYLCANQAGQYFGPGTRLTVT.

At least ten counts were recorded for this clonotype. The chain combines TRBV12-3 or TRBV12-4 with TRBJ2-5; 7 bases agree with TRBD1. The CDR3 is made up of 14 amino acids. Trimming removed 6 bases from V and 0 bases from J; junction bases left unmatched: 4. The CDR3, as DNA: TGTGCCAGCAGAGTCACAGGGGACCAAGAGACCCAGTACTTC. It codes for CASRVTGDQETQYF.

There are many counts of this clonotype. J is TRBJ1-4 and V is TRBV5-1, with a tentative D call TRBD1 (6 bases). Germline V gives CDR1 SGHRS, CDR2 YFSETQ. V shed 4 bases and J shed 8 bases, with 18 bases lying between them. The CDR3 spans 15 residues. CDR3 amino acids: CASSHEGEEPEKLFF. The DNA of the CDR3 is TGCGCCAGCAGCCACGAGGGGGAGGAACCCGAAAAACTGTTTTTT.

The table lists this clonotype with a few counts. V usage is TRBV5-1 and J usage is TRBJ2-1; 9 positions agree with TRBD1. In germline, CDR1 is SGHRS, CDR2 YFSETQ. This CDR3 is built from 14 residues. Germline trimming cut 4 bases from V and 8 bases from J; bases unmatched to any gene: 7. The chain's CDR3 is CASSPDRGGYEQFF. The CDR3 DNA follows: TGCGCCAGCAGCCCGGACAGGGGAGGATATGAGCAGTTCTTC.

This clonotype was recorded many times. The CDR3 reads CATTQGYEQYF. CDR3 nucleotides: TGTGCCACTACACAGGGTTACGAGCAGTACTTC. V usage is TRBV28 and J usage is TRBJ2-7, with TRBD1 as a possible D gene (6 bases). From germline, CDR1 is MDHEN and CDR2 SYDVKM. Between the trimmed V and J ends, which lost 10 bases and 4 bases, there was a span of 11 bases. This CDR3 has 11 residues.

This clonotype occurred many times. CDR3 region: CASSKVGTNQTRTDTQYF. DNA for the CDR3: TGTGCCAGCAGCAAAGTAGGCACCAACCAAACCCGCACAGATACGCAGTATTTT. This chain uses TRBV21-1 with TRBJ2-3. TRBV21-1 is a pseudogene locus. The CDR3 sequence is 18 residues long.

This clonotype was found many times. The V call is TRBV29-1, the J call TRBJ2-3, with 7 bases identical to TRBD2. Trimming took 4 bases from V and 4 from J; bases not matched to a gene: 2. The CDR3 spans 12 residues. Germline V gene data show CDR1 as SQVTM and CDR2 as ANQGSEA. CDR3 region: CSVVREADTQYF. CDR3 DNA sequence: TGCAGCGTTGTCCGGGAGGCAGATACGCAGTATTTT.

The V gene is TRBV6-1, the J gene TRBJ1-1, with D perhaps matching TRBD1 (5 bases). Per the germline V gene, CDR1 is MNHNS and CDR2 is SASEGT. The CDR3 runs 13 residues. Trimming cost V 6 bases and J 3 bases, with 11 bases left between them. The CDR3 protein is CASSNEQDTEAFF. The CDR3 DNA reads TGTGCCAGCAGCAACGAACAGGACACTGAAGCTTTCTTT.

In its sample, this clonotype was seen many times. The J gene is TRBJ2-7, the V gene TRBV12-3 or TRBV12-4, with 8 nucleotides matching TRBD2. The CDR3 has 15 residues. The ends lost 6 bases at V and 1 base at J; junction bases unmatched: 8. The CDR3 sequence: CASRIFGGGSYEQYF. The DNA for the CDR3 is TGTGCCAGCAGGATCTTCGGGGGGGGATCCTACGAGCAGTACTTC.

This clonotype was counted ten times or more. V gene TRBV5-1 combines with J gene TRBJ1-4; 7 bases agree with TRBD1. Germline V lookup: CDR1 SGHRS, CDR2 YFSETQ. CDR3 length: 14 residues. The junction had 5 bases not matched to a gene; V was cut back by 4 bases and J by 5 bases. The DNA of the CDR3 is TGCGCCAGCAGCATTTCGACAGGGAATGAAAAACTGTTTTTT. The encoded protein is CASSISTGNEKLFF. Using reference TRBV5-1 and TRBJ1-4 for the parts outside the CDR3, the full variable domain is KAGVTQTPRYLIKTRGQQVTLSCSPISGHRSVSWYQQTPGQGLQFLFEYFSETQRNKGNFPGRFSGRQFSNSRSEMNVSTLELGDSALYLCASSISTGNEKLFFGSGTQLSVL.

This clonotype was detected ten times or more. The genes are TRBV5-1 and TRBJ2-1; D uncertain. CDR1 and CDR2 from the germline V gene are SGHRS and YFSETQ. With 2 bases removed from V and 0 bases from J, the gap between germline ends came to 18 bases. This CDR3 contains 18 residues. CDR3 region: CASSFQKQPIPSYNEQFF. The CDR3 nucleotides read TGCGCCAGCAGCTTCCAGAAACAGCCAATTCCCTCCTACAATGAGCAGTTCTTC. Using reference TRBV5-1 and TRBJ2-1 for the parts outside the CDR3, the full variable domain is KAGVTQTPRYLIKTRGQQVTLSCSPISGHRSVSWYQQTPGQGLQFLFEYFSETQRNKGNFPGRFSGRQFSNSRSEMNVSTLELGDSALYLCASSFQKQPIPSYNEQFFGPGTRLTVL.

This clonotype was counted ten times or more. The rearrangement links TRBV28 to TRBJ1-2; the D gene is possibly TRBD1 (5 bases). Germline CDR1 MDHEN, CDR2 SYDVKM. The CDR3 totals 13 residues. V lost 8 bases, J lost 4 bases, and 14 bases lay in between. As DNA, the CDR3 is TGTGCCAGCCTCTCCGGGACCCTCTATGGCTACACCTTC. Translation gives CASLSGTLYGYTF.

In its sample, this clonotype was seen a few times. The chain is built from TRBV7-2 and TRBJ1-2; D may be TRBD1 (6 bases). The CDR3 sequence is 15 residues long. Germline CDR1 and CDR2: SGHTA and FQGNSA. Trimming left V 5 bases short and J 0 bases short, with 13 bases between. The CDR3 nucleotides are TGTGCCAGCAGCGGCCGGACAGCCACTAACTATGGCTACACCTTC. It encodes CASSGRTATNYGYTF.

Regarding this clonotype: With a much larger clone just one base away, this may be a read error. The chain employs TRBV5-1 and TRBJ1-2, with TRBD1 identical over 7 bases. This CDR3 is 13 amino acids long. CDR1 is SGHRS and CDR2 is YFSETQ in the germline V gene. The CDR3 DNA follows: TGCGCCAGCAGCGAACCGGGACAGCCGGTAAACGCCTTC. This gives the protein CASSEPGQPVNAF.

This clonotype came up many times. The J gene is TRBJ2-3, the V gene TRBV12-3 or TRBV12-4; 8 bases line up with TRBD1. The trim removed 2 bases at V and 0 bases at J, leaving 4 bases unmatched. The CDR3 totals 16 residues. Here the CDR3 DNA reads TGTGCCAGCAGTTTACAGGGGGCATTTAGCACAGATACGCAGTATTTT. Protein product: CASSLQGAFSTDTQYF.

J is TRBJ2-7 and V is TRBV29-1, with 10 bases aligning to TRBD1. CDR1 and CDR2 (germline): SQVTM, ANQGSEA. The V segment lost 6 bases and the J segment 7 bases; nucleotides outside the gene matches: 6. This CDR3 is 12 amino acids long. The CDR3 coding sequence is TGCAGCGTACGACAGGGGGCACGGGAGCAGTACTTC. The encoded protein is CSVRQGAREQYF.

This clonotype was seen many times. The chain couples TRBV5-1 to TRBJ2-1, with TRBD1 matching over 7 bases. CDR1 is SGHRS, CDR2 YFSETQ, per germline. This CDR3 comprises 16 residues. Germline trimming cut 0 bases from V and 2 bases from J; bases unmatched to any gene: 5. DNA of the CDR3: TGCGCCAGCAGCTTGGGGGGACAGTCCCCCTACAATGAGCAGTTCTTC. This codes for CASSLGGQSPYNEQFF.

There are many counts of this clonotype. The J gene is TRBJ2-3, the V gene TRBV27; 9 nucleotides align to TRBD2. The length of the CDR3 is 21 residues. CDR1 and CDR2 (germline): MNHEY, SMNVEV (reference sequence). Trimming cost V 5 bases and J 2 bases; bases outside gene matches: 23. The CDR3 spells CASSAETISGGAGYHTDTQYF. CDR3 in DNA: TGTGCCAGCAGTGCCGAGACTATTAGCGGGGGTGCGGGGTACCACACAGATACGCAGTATTTT.

There are many counts of this clonotype. The chain carries TRBV4-3 and TRBJ1-2, with no clear D. Between the trimmed V and J ends, which lost 0 bases and 4 bases, there was a span of 9 bases. This CDR3 is built from 14 residues. In germline, CDR1 is LGHNA, CDR2 YSLEER. CDR3 sequence reads: CASSQEVGRYGYTF. In nucleotides, the CDR3 is TGCGCCAGCAGCCAAGAGGTGGGCCGCTATGGCTACACCTTC.

This clonotype has more than one count but fewer than ten. This chain uses TRBV3-1 with TRBJ1-1, with 11 bases fitting TRBD1. Per germline, CDR1 LGHDT and CDR2 YNNKEL (reference sequence). The J segment lost 4 bases and the V segment lost 4 bases, leaving 8 bases of the junction unmatched. CDR3 length: 16 amino acids. CDR3 in DNA: TGTGCCAGCAGCCTCGGACAGGGGGCGGTGGGCACTGAAGCTTTCTTT. The encoded protein is CASSLGQGAVGTEAFF.

This clonotype was seen many times. The chain is built from TRBV3-1 and TRBJ2-5, with unresolved D. CDR1 is LGHDT, CDR2 YNNKEL, per germline (reference sequence). With 4 bases removed from V and 0 bases from J, the gap between germline ends came to 9 bases. CDR3 length: 14 residues. The CDR3 protein is CASSRLMYQETQYF. The CDR3 bases are TGTGCCAGCAGCCGTCTCATGTACCAAGAGACCCAGTACTTC.

The chain recombines TRBV20-1 with TRBJ2-3, with 12 bases that match TRBD2. V shed 4 bases, J shed 2 bases, and the junction held 10 bases outside the gene matches. CDR3 length equals 17 residues. CDR1 and CDR2 (germline): DFQATT, SNEGSKA (reference sequence). CDR3 loop: CSAKGPGLAGHTDTQYF. DNA for the CDR3: TGCAGTGCTAAGGGTCCCGGACTAGCGGGGCACACAGATACGCAGTATTTT.

At least ten counts were recorded for this clonotype. Written as DNA, the CDR3 is TGTGCCAGCAGCCGCGGGACCGCCTCTGGGGCCAACGTCCTGACTTTC. Its protein is CASSRGTASGANVLTF. This chain joins TRBV3-1 and TRBJ2-6; possibly TRBD2 for D (6 bases). V lost 4 bases, J lost 0 bases, and 10 bases lay in between. Per germline, CDR1 LGHDT and CDR2 YNNKEL (reference sequence). The CDR3 totals 16 residues.

This clonotype appeared many times. The chain is built from TRBV5-4 and TRBJ2-3, with 8 nucleotides matching TRBD2. The V segment lost 6 bases and the J segment 1 base; nucleotides outside the gene matches: 10. Germline loops: CDR1 SGHNT, CDR2 YYREEE (reference sequence). The CDR3 totals 16 residues. CDR3 amino acids: CASTRGGGQGTDTQYF. DNA for the CDR3: TGTGCCAGCACCCGCGGCGGGGGGCAGGGCACAGATACGCAGTATTTT. The full variable domain, with the rest looked up from reference TRBV5-4 and TRBJ2-3, is ETGVTQSPTHLIKTRGQQVTLRCSSQSGHNTVSWYQQALGQGPQFIFQYYREEENGRGNFPPRFSGLQFPNYSSELNVNALELDDSALYLCASTRGGGQGTDTQYFGPGTRLTVL.